These T cell receptor beta chains were read from a single sample in a study of PD-1 blockade in classical Hodgkin lymphoma. The repertoire was sequenced with immunoSEQ multiplex PCR; TCRdb's copy has only in-frame clones and lacks some. The sample lists about 47,000 clones; around 87% were seen once. The source was peripheral blood mononuclear cells (PBMCs), collected before the fourth cycle of nivolumab. These TCRs come from a human donor with classical Hodgkin lymphoma. Each CDR3 is given without its conserved first and last residue.

j_call v_call cdr3_aa
TRBJ2-2 TRBV11-3 ASASGLAAFGELF
TRBJ1-2 TRBV11-3 ASSLVAYGYT
TRBJ2-1 TRBV27 ASSSPGAGGPLREQF
TRBJ1-2 TRBV6-1 ASSEALSSLAYGYT
TRBJ2-1 TRBV25-1 ASSEDLDIRDEQF
TRBJ2-2 TRBV6-5 ASSYEGTGELF
TRBJ2-3 TRBV10-2 ASINSDTQY
TRBJ2-4 TRBV4-2 ASSQDSSSGNIQY
TRBJ2-5 TRBV11-3 ASSYRQGETQY
TRBJ2-7 TRBV7-8 ASSLAPSTRSYYEQY
TRBJ2-7 TRBV6-1 ASSEATSGSYEQY
TRBJ2-7 TRBV5-3 ARSLARDIGQY
TRBJ2-1 TRBV2 ARTGRIGHEQF
- TRBV14 ASRPTVNSGSAYEQY
TRBJ1-4 TRBV11-2 ASSQGRRTNEKLF
TRBJ2-6 TRBV5-1 ASSLDLTGANVPT
TRBJ1-5 TRBV30 AWGGPGPHQPQH
TRBJ2-5 TRBV18 ASSTPTSGSRETQY
TRBJ2-1 TRBV11-2 ASSLTSGHYNEQF
TRBJ1-1 TRBV25-1 ASRTGAGDTEAF
TRBJ2-1 TRBV2 ASITSGSGLF
TRBJ2-3 TRBV9 ASSLRLAGETDTQY
TRBJ2-7 TRBV25-1 ASSAVDRVGQY
TRBJ2-3 TRBV6-5 ASSYPREGTDTQY
TRBJ2-7 TRBV5-1 ASSKGYEQY
TRBJ1-5 TRBV6-4 ASARVPLGQPQH
TRBJ2-3 TRBV7-9 ASSLAPGGASDTQY
TRBJ1-1 TRBV7-9 ASSFRWTEAF
TRBJ2-2 TRBV9 ASSSRSGLATGELF
TRBJ2-6 TRBV5-1 ASSHRTGVSGANVLT
TRBJ2-5 TRBV28 ASSFQGLAGGETQY